These 28 T cell receptor beta chains originate from one sample sequenced in a study of control samples from healthy donors and cancer patients. Data came from immunoSEQ multiplex PCR; TCRdb stores just in-frame clones and leaves some out. The table lists roughly 150,000 clones, 80% to 90% of them singletons. Material: blood. These receptors came from a man in his late teens or twenties in good health.

This clone was found once. The chain employs TRBV28 and TRBJ2-5, with 9 nucleotides matching TRBD2. Germline CDR1 is MDHEN and CDR2 is SYDVKM. The CDR3 has 14 amino acids. Trimming at V came to 5 bases and at J to 3 bases, leaving 4 bases not matched to a gene. Written as DNA, the CDR3 is TGTGCCAGCAGTGAAGGCGGGGGGGAAGAGACCCAGTACTTC. Residues: CASSEGGGEETQYF. Combining the CDR3 with reference TRBV28 and TRBJ2-5 gives the whole variable domain DVKVTQSSRYLVKRTGEKVFLECVQDMDHENMFWYRQDPGLGLRLIYFSYDVKMKEKGDIPEGYSVSREKKERFSLILESASTNQTSMYLCASSEGGGEETQYFGPGTRLLVL.

The chain carries TRBV4-2 and TRBJ2-5, with 8 positions matching TRBD2. Trimming cost V 2 bases and J 2 bases; bases outside gene matches: 4. CDR3 length: 15 residues. Looked up from germline, CDR1 is LGHNA and CDR2 is YNFKEQ. The CDR3 coding sequence is TGTGCCAGCAGCCAAAGCGGGGGCCCGCAAGAGACCCAGTACTTC. This gives the protein CASSQSGGPQETQYF.

This clone was observed a handful of times. The chain uses TRBV5-4 and TRBJ1-2; possibly TRBD1 for D (5 bases). V was cut by 3 bases and J by 8 bases, with 14 bases left in between. The CDR3 is 13 residues long. From germline, CDR1 is SGHNT and CDR2 YYREEE (reference sequence). Here the CDR3 DNA reads TGTGCCAGCAGCTCCGCAGGGATTCGAGGCTACACCTTC. It codes for CASSSAGIRGYTF.

The chain employs TRBV24-1 and TRBJ2-5; D call uncertain. The V and J ends lost 3 bases and 2 bases respectively, with 12 bases between them. This CDR3 contains 15 residues. Looked up from germline, CDR1 is KGHDR and CDR2 is SFDVKD. CDR3 sequence: CATSDTRTAQETQYF. The CDR3 DNA reads as TGTGCCACCAGTGATACCCGGACGGCACAAGAGACCCAGTACTTC.

This clone was counted between two and nine times. The V call is TRBV7-9, the J call TRBJ1-4; 9 positions agree with TRBD1. Germline trimming cut 5 bases from V and 1 base from J; bases unmatched to any gene: 5. CDR1 is SEHNR and CDR2 is FQNEAQ in the germline V gene (reference sequence). This CDR3 comprises 16 residues. CDR3 residues: CASSPGQGGTNEKLFF. DNA for the CDR3: TGTGCCAGCAGCCCGGGACAGGGAGGAACTAATGAAAAACTGTTTTTT.

The chain links TRBV7-2 to TRBJ2-7; D may be TRBD1 (5 bases). Germline CDR1 is SGHTA and CDR2 is FQGNSA. Trimming removed 0 bases from V and 0 bases from J, with 12 bases in between. The CDR3 spans 16 residues. CDR3 sequence reads: CASSLALWGSSYEQYF. The CDR3 DNA reads TGTGCCAGCAGCTTAGCGCTTTGGGGCTCCTCCTACGAGCAGTACTTC.

This chain joins TRBV27 and TRBJ2-5; D may be TRBD2 (6 bases). The CDR3 length is 13 residues. Germline V gives CDR1 MNHEY, CDR2 SMNVEV (reference sequence). With 5 bases removed from V and 7 bases from J, the gap between germline ends came to 14 bases. The CDR3 region is CASSRTIHRTQYF. CDR3 nucleotides: TGTGCCAGCAGTCGGACTATACATCGGACCCAGTACTTC.

The chain recombines TRBV15 with TRBJ1-6; possible D gene TRBD1, 5 bases. The CDR3 is made up of 17 amino acids. V shed 6 bases and J shed 5 bases, with 20 bases lying between them. Germline CDR1 and CDR2: LNHNV and YYDKDF (reference sequence). The chain's CDR3 is CATRAPGTPFNNSPLHF. DNA of the CDR3: TGTGCCACCAGAGCCCCCGGGACCCCTTTCAATAATTCACCCCTCCACTTT.

With respect to this clone: Additional DNA sequences in this sample encode the identical CDR3. The chain carries TRBV28 and TRBJ1-5; TRBD1 matches 8 bases. Germline lookup yields CDR1 MDHEN and CDR2 SYDVKM. V lost 4 bases to trimming and J lost 6 bases; unmatched junction nucleotides: 2. This CDR3 contains 13 residues. CDR3 DNA sequence: TGTGCCAGCAGTTCCGGACAGGGTCAGCCCCAGCATTTT. This translates into CASSSGQGQPQHF.

V gene TRBV10-3 combines with J gene TRBJ2-3, with D possibly being TRBD1 or TRBD2 (5 bases each). V gave up 4 bases and J gave up 8 bases, with 16 bases separating them. CDR1 and CDR2 (germline): ENHRY, SYGVKD. The CDR3 totals 14 residues. The CDR3 region is CAISGGTDGGTQYF. The CDR3 nucleotides read TGTGCCATCAGTGGGGGGACCGACGGAGGTACGCAGTATTTT.

This clone was observed a single time. This chain links TRBV12-2 with TRBJ2-2. TRBV12-2 is reported as a pseudogene. The CDR3 is 11 amino acids. CDR3 sequence (DNA): TGTGCAAGTCTCCACCCCGGGGAGCTGTTTTTT. Protein product: CASLHPGELFF.

Ten or more counts support this clone. CDR3 bases: TGTGCCAGCAGCCAAAGAGGGGTATTCTACGAGCAGTACTTC. Amino acid sequence: CASSQRGVFYEQYF. This rearrangement joins TRBV4-2 to TRBJ2-7; either TRBD1 or TRBD2 may supply D (5 bases each). This CDR3 comprises 14 residues. V was trimmed by 2 bases and J by 3 bases, leaving 11 bases between them. Looked up from germline, CDR1 is LGHNA and CDR2 is YNFKEQ.

This clone was recorded only once. The chain links TRBV6-5 to TRBJ2-1, with a possible D match to TRBD1 (8 bases). The germline V gene encodes CDR1 MNHEY and CDR2 SVGAGI. The CDR3 is made up of 12 amino acids. V was trimmed by 5 bases and J by 8 bases, leaving 10 bases between them. CDR3 amino acids: CASSTGGDEQFF. The DNA for the CDR3 is TGTGCCAGCAGTACAGGGGGGGATGAGCAGTTCTTC.

In this sample, this clone is medium-sized. This chain connects TRBV7-9 to TRBJ2-7, with unresolved D. CDR1 and CDR2 (germline): SEHNR, FQNEAQ (reference sequence). V dropped 4 bases and J dropped 3 bases, with 7 bases sitting between them. The CDR3 length is 12 residues. CDR3 residues: CASSSLIYEQYF. Here the CDR3 DNA reads TGTGCCAGCAGCTCTCTTATCTACGAGCAGTACTTC. Complete variable domain (other parts from reference TRBV7-9 and TRBJ2-7): DTGVSQNPRHKITKRGQNVTFRCDPISEHNRLYWYRQTLGQGPEFLTYFQNEAQLEKSRLLSDRFSAERPKGSFSTLEIQRTEQGDSAMYLCASSSLIYEQYFGPGTRLTVT.

In nucleotides, the CDR3 is TGTGCCAGCTCTGGTCGGACAGGTAGAAACACCATATATTTT. Translation: CASSGRTGRNTIYF. The chain links TRBV2 to TRBJ1-3; 7 nucleotides match TRBD1. Germline V CDR1 and CDR2: SNHLY, FYNNEI. There are 14 residues in the CDR3. The V gene end was trimmed by 8 bases and the J gene end by 5 bases; junction bases not matched to a gene: 9.

CDR3 sequence reads: CASSSQGYGYTF. The CDR3 DNA sequence: TGTGCCAGCAGCTCTCAGGGCTATGGCTACACCTTC. This sequence joins TRBV13 and TRBJ1-2; D may be TRBD1 (5 bases). The V and J ends lost 4 bases and 4 bases respectively, with 7 bases between them. This CDR3 region has 12 residues. Germline CDR1 is PRHDT and CDR2 is FYEKMQ (reference sequence).

The V and J genes are TRBV7-9 and TRBJ2-1, with unresolved D. The CDR3 extends over 11 amino acids. Germline V lookup: CDR1 SEHNR, CDR2 FQNEAQ (reference sequence). Between the trimmed V and J ends, which lost 4 bases and 8 bases, there was a span of 6 bases. In DNA, the CDR3 is TGTGCCAGCAGCTCGTCACATGAGCAGTTCTTC. Encoded protein: CASSSSHEQFF.

The chain recombines TRBV6-6 with TRBJ1-5, with D maybe TRBD1 (6 bases). Germline-derived CDR1 and CDR2 are MNHNY and SVGAGI (reference sequence). Between the trimmed V and J ends, which lost 5 bases and 4 bases, there was a span of 15 bases. There are 15 residues in the CDR3. CDR3 amino acids: CASSRQSRGNQPQHF. DNA for the CDR3: TGTGCCAGCAGTCGCCAGTCCAGGGGAAATCAGCCCCAGCATTTT.

The chain uses TRBV6-5 and TRBJ2-7, with D perhaps TRBD2 (6 bases). V lost 10 bases to trimming and J lost 3 bases, with 10 bases between them. Germline V gene lookup returns CDR1 MNHEY and CDR2 SVGAGI. This CDR3 spans 11 amino acids. CDR3 DNA sequence: TGTGCCACGGGACTGCTCTACGAGCAGTACTTC. Its protein is CATGLLYEQYF.

The rearrangement uses TRBV6-4 and TRBJ1-1, with TRBD1 matching 9 bases. V dropped 6 bases and J dropped 11; count of bases not matched to a gene: 13. The CDR3 contains 14 residues. The V gene's germline CDR1 is MRHNA and CDR2 SNTAGT. CDR3 in DNA: TGTGCCAGCAGACCCGACAGGGGGAGTAATAACGCTTTCTTT. Its protein is CASRPDRGSNNAFF.

J is TRBJ1-1 and V is TRBV11-2; possible D gene TRBD1, 5 bases. Germline lookup yields CDR1 SGHAT and CDR2 FQNNGV. V lost 2 bases and J 4 bases, leaving 11 bases between the germline ends. This CDR3 is 14 amino acids long. CDR3 region: CASSLQGRSTEAFF. In DNA form, the CDR3 reads TGTGCCAGCAGCTTACAGGGTCGGAGCACTGAAGCTTTCTTT. The whole variable domain, filled in from reference TRBV11-2 and TRBJ1-1, reads EAGVAQSPRYKIIEKRQSVAFWCNPISGHATLYWYQQILGQGPKLLIQFQNNGVVDDSQLPKDRFSAERLKGVDSTLKIQPAKLEDSAVYLCASSLQGRSTEAFFGQGTRLTVV.

The chain combines TRBV28 with TRBJ2-7; 10 bases agree with TRBD1. With 2 bases clipped from V and 5 bases from J, the junction kept 3 bases outside the gene matches. This CDR3 region has 14 residues. Germline CDR1 MDHEN, CDR2 SYDVKM. CDR3 residues: CASSLGGQGDEQYF. The CDR3, as DNA: TGTGCCAGCAGTTTAGGTGGACAGGGGGACGAGCAGTACTTC.

The chain carries TRBV5-4 and TRBJ2-2, with D tentatively TRBD1 (5 bases). V shed 4 bases and J shed 5 bases, with 9 bases lying between them. The CDR3 runs to 13 residues. Germline V CDR1 and CDR2: SGHNT, YYREEE (reference sequence). This CDR3 is CASSMDITGELFF. The DNA of the CDR3 is TGTGCCAGCAGCATGGACATTACCGGGGAGCTGTTTTTT.

The rearrangement uses TRBV25-1 and TRBJ2-1, with 7 nucleotides matching TRBD2. The germline CDR1 and CDR2 sequences are MGHDK and SYGVNS. The CDR3 is 16 residues long. The trim removed 6 bases at V and 0 bases at J, leaving 8 bases unmatched. DNA for the CDR3: TGTGCCAGCAGCTCAGAGCGGGACGGCTCCTACAATGAGCAGTTCTTC. This gives the protein CASSSERDGSYNEQFF.

J is TRBJ2-4 and V is TRBV19; 7 bases agree with TRBD2. Germline V gene data show CDR1 as LNHDA and CDR2 as SQIVND (reference sequence). This CDR3 contains 17 residues. V lost 3 bases, J lost 3 bases, and 11 bases stayed unmatched. The CDR3 bases are TGTGCCAGTAGTATGCGGTCGGGGAGGGTGGACAAAAACATTCAGTACTTC. This codes for CASSMRSGRVDKNIQYF.

The chain has TRBV5-6 and TRBJ2-2, with TRBD1 as a possible D gene (6 bases). Trimming removed 1 base from V and 2 bases from J, with 15 bases in between. Germline assignment: CDR1 SGHDT and CDR2 YYEEEE. The CDR3 is made up of 17 amino acids. Here the CDR3 reads CASSLFRTDANTGELFF. CDR3 nucleotide sequence: TGTGCCAGCAGCTTGTTCAGGACAGACGCCAACACCGGGGAGCTGTTTTTT. The variable domain in full, with the rest retrieved from reference TRBV5-6 and TRBJ2-2, is DAGVTQSPTHLIKTRGQQVTLRCSPKSGHDTVSWYQQALGQGPQFIFQYYEEEERQRGNFPDRFSGHQFPNYSSELNVNALLLGDSALYLCASSLFRTDANTGELFFGEGSRLTVL.

In this sample, this clone turned up a few times. The CDR3 spells CASSQAEGGTEAFF. In nucleotides, the CDR3 is TGTGCCAGCAGCCAAGCTGAAGGGGGCACTGAAGCTTTCTTT. This sequence joins TRBV3-1 (or the pseudogene TRBV3-2) and TRBJ1-1; a possible D gene is TRBD1 (6 bases). Germline lookup yields CDR1 LGHDT and CDR2 YNNKEL (reference sequence). The CDR3 totals 14 residues. V was cut by 1 base and J by 4 bases, with 10 bases left in between.

The V call is TRBV3-1 (or the pseudogene TRBV3-2), the J call TRBJ2-5, with 8 bases aligning to TRBD2. The V and J ends lost 1 base and 1 base, in that order; junction bases with no gene match: 8. The CDR3 is made up of 17 amino acids. Germline CDR1 is LGHDT and CDR2 is YNNKEL (reference sequence). Here the CDR3 reads CASSQVGSGAFQETQYF. CDR3 nucleotide sequence: TGTGCCAGCAGCCAAGTAGGTAGCGGGGCCTTCCAAGAGACCCAGTACTTC.